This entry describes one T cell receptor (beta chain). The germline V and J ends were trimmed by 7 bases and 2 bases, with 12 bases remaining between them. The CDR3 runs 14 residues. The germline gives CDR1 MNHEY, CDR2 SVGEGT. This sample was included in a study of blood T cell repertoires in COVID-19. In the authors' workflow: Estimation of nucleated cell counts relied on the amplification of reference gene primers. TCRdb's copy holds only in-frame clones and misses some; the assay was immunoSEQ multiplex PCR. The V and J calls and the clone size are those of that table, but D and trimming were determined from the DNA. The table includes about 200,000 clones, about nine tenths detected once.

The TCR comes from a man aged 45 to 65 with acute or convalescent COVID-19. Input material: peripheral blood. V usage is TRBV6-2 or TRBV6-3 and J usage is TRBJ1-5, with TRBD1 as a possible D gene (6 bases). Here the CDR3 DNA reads TGTGCCAGCACCCCGACAGGACGCAATCAGCCCCAGCATTTT. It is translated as CASTPTGRNQPQHF.